This entry features one T cell receptor (beta chain) sequence. The target antigen is unknown. This sample was taken from a study of CD8+ T cells in alopecia areata. Study-wide context: The SALT score measured affected scalp surface percentage in treated patients.

Study observations and caveats: Higher clonality and more expanded CD8+ clones appeared in lesional than normal scalp. There were many expanded lesional clones persisting in scalp and blood during tofacitinib.

Reverse transcription of extracted RNA yielded cDNA, which provided the sequencing template. Sequencing used immunoSEQ multiplex PCR; TCRdb keeps in-frame clones, though not all of them. The data show approximately 210,000 clones, over 60% seen once. Treatment denoted: oral pan-JAK inhibitor, 5-10 mg twice daily. This receptor was obtained from a human donor with alopecia areata. The sample in question was CD4+ T cells sorted from blood, obtained around week 44, from a patient treated with tofacitinib.

CDR3 region: CASSLDYRYGYTF. The CDR3 DNA reads TGCGCCAGCAGCCTCGACTACCGCTATGGCTACACCTTC. The rearrangement links TRBV4-3 to TRBJ1-2; D gene ambiguous. Trimming stripped 4 bases from V and 4 bases from J, with 10 bases between. From germline, CDR1 is LGHNA and CDR2 YSLEER. This CDR3 region has 13 residues.